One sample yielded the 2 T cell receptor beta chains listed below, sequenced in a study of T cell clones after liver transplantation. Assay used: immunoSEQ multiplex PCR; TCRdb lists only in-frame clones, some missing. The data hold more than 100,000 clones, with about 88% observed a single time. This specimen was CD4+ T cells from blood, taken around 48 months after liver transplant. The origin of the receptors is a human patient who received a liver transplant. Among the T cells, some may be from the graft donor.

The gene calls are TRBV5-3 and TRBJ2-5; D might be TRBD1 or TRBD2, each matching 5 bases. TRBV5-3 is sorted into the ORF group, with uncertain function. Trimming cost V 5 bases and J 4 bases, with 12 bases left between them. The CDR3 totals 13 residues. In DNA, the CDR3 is TGTGCCAGAAGAGAGAAGGGGAGAGAGACCCAGTACTTC. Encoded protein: CARREKGRETQYF.

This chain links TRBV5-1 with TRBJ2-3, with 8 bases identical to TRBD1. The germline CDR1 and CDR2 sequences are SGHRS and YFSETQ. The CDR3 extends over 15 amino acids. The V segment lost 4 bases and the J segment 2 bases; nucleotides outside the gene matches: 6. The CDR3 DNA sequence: TGCGCCAGCAGCCTGACAGGGGCCGACACAGATACGCAGTATTTT. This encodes CASSLTGADTDTQYF.